These T cell receptor beta chains were read from a single sample in a study of siplizumab effects on memory and regulatory T cells. Sequencing was performed with immunoSEQ multiplex PCR; in TCRdb, only in-frame clones are kept and a portion is missing. The sample holds more than 90,000 clones, around 94% seen once. Sample: non-Treg CD4+ T cells sorted from blood. The receptor set was obtained from a human donor in good health. Each CDR3 is given with its conserved first and last residue. The order of the fields is D gene, V gene, J gene, clone size, CDR3 DNA, CDR3 protein. A D gene is named only where the DNA matches it firmly. Not every row has a clone size; where given, it reads once, few, many or a size class.

.	TRBV7-9	TRBJ1-1	.	TGTGCCAGCCTGGCCTTTGGGAGTGGTACTGAAGCTTTCTTT	CASLAFGSGTEAFF
TRBD2	TRBV7-2	TRBJ2-1	.	TGTGCCAGCAGCTTATATCTAGCGGCTTCCTACAATGAGCAGTTCTTC	CASSLYLAASYNEQFF
.	TRBV14	TRBJ2-1	.	TGTGCCAGCAGCCAATCTAACTCCGTATCATCCGAGCAGTTCTTC	CASSQSNSVSSEQFF
TRBD1	TRBV18	TRBJ2-5	.	TGTGCCAGCTCACGGAAGGGCAGGGGGAACGGTGAGACCCAGTACTTC	CASSRKGRGNGETQYF
.	TRBV18	TRBJ1-1	.	TGTGCCAGCTCGCCACAGGGGAACACTGAAGCTTTCTTT	CASSPQGNTEAFF
TRBD2	TRBV19	TRBJ2-1	.	TGTGCCAGTAGTATGGGAGCGGGAGCCTACAATGAGCAGTTCTTC	CASSMGAGAYNEQFF
.	TRBV6-4	TRBJ2-2	.	TGTGCCAGCAGGGTAACCCCGAACACCGGGGAGCTGTTTTTT	CASRVTPNTGELFF
TRBD2	TRBV5-1	TRBJ2-1	.	TGCGCCAGCAGCACGGGGACTAGTCTGAACAATGAGCAGTTCTTC	CASSTGTSLNNEQFF
.	TRBV10-2	TRBJ1-5	.	TGCGCCAGCAGTGAGCCCTATCAGCCCCAGCATTTT	CASSEPYQPQHF
.	TRBV5-1	TRBJ2-5	.	TGCGCCAGCCAATTTACGTACCAAGAGACCCAGTACTTC	CASQFTYQETQYF
.	TRBV19	TRBJ1-5	few	TGTGCCAGTAAGTGGGTCGGGGAAATGACGCCCCAGCATTTT	CASKWVGEMTPQHF
.	TRBV6-4	TRBJ1-5	.	TGTGCCACTGCCCTTGACTACAATCAGCCCCAGCATTTT	CATALDYNQPQHF
.	TRBV10-3	TRBJ1-1	.	TGTGCCATCGAGAAAGAGGCAGGCCCAACTGAAGCTTTCTTT	CAIEKEAGPTEAFF
.	TRBV28	TRBJ1-2	.	TGTGCCAGCAGTGTTTCCGGGCCGATCTATGGCTACACCTTC	CASSVSGPIYGYTF
TRBD1	TRBV7-6	TRBJ2-1	.	TGTGCCAGCAGCTCGGGACAGGGGGCTCTGGGGACTAGTATTCCTGAGCAGTTCTTC	CASSSGQGALGTSIPEQFF
.	TRBV28	TRBJ1-1	.	TGTGCCAGCAGTATAGAGGGTGTCGGGATGAACACTGAAGCTTTCTTT	CASSIEGVGMNTEAFF
.	TRBV5-5	TRBJ1-2	.	TGTGCCAGCAGTTCAGGCCCCCGTGGAGGGGACTATGGCTACACCTTC	CASSSGPRGGDYGYTF
TRBD1	TRBV6-5	TRBJ2-7	.	TGTGCCAGCAGTCGTACTCCGACAGGGGGAAGCGAGCAGTACTTC	CASSRTPTGGSEQYF
.	TRBV29-1	TRBJ2-5	.	TGCAGCGCTGATCGGAGGGGCGAGACCCAGTACTTC	CSADRRGETQYF
.	TRBV15	TRBJ2-3	few	TGTGCCACCAGCAGAGATCTGGGCGGAACGAGCGCGATACGCACAGATACGCAGTATTTT	CATSRDLGGTSAIRTDTQYF
.	TRBV20-1	TRBJ2-7	.	TGCAGTGCTAGATTGGTCGGGGAGCAGTACTTC	CSARLVGEQYF
.	TRBV30	TRBJ1-3	.	TGTGCCTGTAAGATACGGCCACAAAACACCATATATTTT	CACKIRPQNTIYF
TRBD1	TRBV6-6	TRBJ2-7	once	TGTGCCAGCAGTTACGAGGGGACAGCATCCTACGAGCAGTACTTC	CASSYEGTASYEQYF
TRBD2	TRBV19	TRBJ2-2	.	TGTGCCAGTAGTACCCGGTCGAGCGGGAGCACCGGGGAGCTGTTTTTT	CASSTRSSGSTGELFF
.	TRBV6-5	TRBJ2-5	.	TGTGCCAGCAGTTTGGGGGAGACCCAGTACTTC	CASSLGETQYF
.	TRBV7-3	TRBJ2-3	.	TGTGCCAGCAGCCAAGACTTTAGCGGAAATACGCAGTATTTT	CASSQDFSGNTQYF
.	TRBV2	TRBJ2-3	once	TGTGCCAGCAGGGAGAATAGGGGGGATACGCAGTATTTT	CASRENRGDTQYF
.	TRBV23-1	TRBJ1-1	.	TGCGCCAGCAGTCAATCGAGCAGGCTGAACACTGAAGCTTTCTTT	CASSQSSRLNTEAFF
TRBD1	TRBV11-2	TRBJ2-1	once	TGTGCCAGCAGCTTACGGACAGGGGTGGGAAATGAGCAGTTCTTC	CASSLRTGVGNEQFF
TRBD2	TRBV7-6	TRBJ2-1	.	TGTGCCAGCAGCTTATTAGCGGGAGGGTCTTACAATGAGCAGTTCTTC	CASSLLAGGSYNEQFF
.	TRBV19	TRBJ2-3	few	TGTGCCAGTAAAAAGGGCTTTCTAGGCACAGATACGCAGTATTTT	CASKKGFLGTDTQYF
.	TRBV7-2	TRBJ2-3	.	TGTGCCAGCAGCTTAGTCGGGCTAGACACAGATACGCAGTATTTT	CASSLVGLDTDTQYF
.	TRBV6-1	TRBJ2-7	once	TGTGCCAGCACGGAAATAGCGGAAAGCTCCTACGAGCAGTACTTC	CASTEIAESSYEQYF
TRBD1	TRBV29-1	TRBJ1-1	.	TGCAGCGTTGTAGGAGGGACAGTATGGACTGAAGCTTTCTTT	CSVVGGTVWTEAFF